A selection of T cell receptor beta chains follows, all from one sample in a study of chemoradiotherapy in HPV16-positive cancers. The data were produced by immunoSEQ multiplex PCR, yet TCRdb's version contains in-frame clones alone and is incomplete. This sample has 7,500 to 8,000 clones, with over 75% found just once. This specimen was collected from a patient who underwent chemoradiotherapy. Receptor source: a human donor with HPV-associated anogenital cancer. Both conserved end residues are part of each CDR3. Each record gives: V gene, J gene, clone size, D gene, CDR3 protein, CDR3 DNA. The D gene is left open where the match is weak. Size tells how often a clone was seen (once, few, many) or the class of an expanded clone, and some rows leave it out.

V: TRBV28; J: TRBJ2-7; size: -; D: -; CDR3: CASRSQGRPYEQYF; DNA: TGTGCCAGCAGATCTCAGGGGAGACCCTACGAGCAGTACTTC
V: TRBV7-2; J: TRBJ1-5; size: -; D: -; CDR3: CASSAAGVGDQPQHF; DNA: TGTGCCAGCAGCGCTGCAGGGGTAGGGGATCAGCCCCAGCATTTT
V: TRBV19; J: TRBJ2-1; size: -; D: -; CDR3: CASSIPGERAGDEQFF; DNA: TGTGCCAGTAGTATCCCTGGTGAGCGGGCTGGCGATGAGCAGTTCTTC
V: TRBV7-9; J: TRBJ2-1; size: -; D: -; CDR3: CASSPLFEQFF; DNA: TGTGCCAGCAGCCCACTCTTTGAGCAGTTCTTC
V: TRBV6-1; J: TRBJ2-5; size: -; D: TRBD2; CDR3: CASSEIFGGGQETQYF; DNA: TGTGCCAGCAGTGAAATCTTCGGGGGGGGGCAAGAGACCCAGTACTTC
V: TRBV7-9; J: TRBJ1-4; size: -; D: -; CDR3: CASKEADNYAINEKLFF; DNA: TGTGCCAGCAAGGAGGCGGATAACTACGCGATCAATGAAAAACTGTTTTTT
V: TRBV14; J: TRBJ1-1; size: -; D: -; CDR3: CASSQDQGEAFF; DNA: TGTGCCAGCAGCCAAGACCAGGGCGAAGCTTTCTTT
V: TRBV6-5; J: TRBJ2-1; size: -; D: -; CDR3: CASRAVYNEQFF; DNA: TGTGCCAGTAGGGCTGTATACAATGAGCAGTTCTTC
V: TRBV4-2; J: TRBJ1-2; size: few; D: -; CDR3: CASSQGQTSNYGYTF; DNA: TGTGCCAGCAGCCAAGGACAGACCTCTAACTATGGCTACACCTTC
V: TRBV4-1; J: TRBJ2-2; size: -; D: TRBD2; CDR3: CASSQKGSGRAGELFF; DNA: TGCGCCAGCAGCCAAAAGGGGAGCGGGAGGGCCGGGGAGCTGTTTTTT
V: TRBV7-2; J: TRBJ1-3; size: few; D: -; CDR3: CASSLVGAGNTIYF; DNA: TGTGCCAGCAGCTTAGTCGGGGCTGGAAACACCATATATTTT
V: TRBV19; J: TRBJ1-1; size: -; D: -; CDR3: CASSIRAVNTEAFF; DNA: TGTGCCAGTAGTATCCGGGCCGTGAACACTGAAGCTTTCTTT
V: TRBV5-5; J: TRBJ1-1; size: -; D: -; CDR3: CASSPEGGARNTEAFF; DNA: TGTGCCAGCAGCCCGGAAGGGGGGGCGAGGAACACTGAAGCTTTCTTT
V: TRBV7-9; J: TRBJ2-1; size: -; D: TRBD2; CDR3: CASSRGAGPYNEQFF; DNA: TGTGCCAGCAGCCGCGGAGCGGGGCCCTACAATGAGCAGTTCTTC
V: TRBV7-3; J: TRBJ2-1; size: -; D: TRBD2; CDR3: CASSQLGGFVGDEQFF; DNA: TGTGCCAGCAGCCAGCTGGGGGGGTTCGTGGGCGATGAGCAGTTCTTC
V: TRBV2; J: TRBJ2-3; size: few; D: -; CDR3: CASSESPPSGVHTDTQYF; DNA: TGTGCCAGCAGTGAAAGCCCTCCGTCAGGGGTCCACACAGATACGCAGTATTTT
V: TRBV5-1; J: TRBJ1-2; size: -; D: TRBD1; CDR3: CASSLGQGVDGYTF; DNA: TGCGCCAGCAGCCTCGGACAGGGGGTAGATGGCTACACCTTC
V: TRBV15; J: TRBJ2-5; size: -; D: -; CDR3: CATSTRQGGETQYF; DNA: TGTGCCACCAGCACCCGACAGGGAGGGGAGACCCAGTACTTC
V: TRBV5-1; J: TRBJ2-7; size: -; D: TRBD1; CDR3: CASSWLQGQVGEQYF; DNA: TGCGCCAGCAGCTGGCTCCAAGGACAGGTAGGCGAGCAGTACTTC
V: TRBV7-9; J: TRBJ2-6; size: -; D: -; CDR3: CASSSFSSGANVLTF; DNA: TGTGCCAGCAGCTCCTTTTCCTCTGGGGCCAACGTCCTGACTTTC
V: TRBV11-2; J: TRBJ1-2; size: -; D: TRBD1; CDR3: CASSQNQGVGGYTF; DNA: TGTGCCAGCAGCCAAAACCAGGGGGTCGGAGGCTACACCTTC
V: TRBV2; J: TRBJ2-1; size: -; D: TRBD2; CDR3: CASRGGGAYNEQFF; DNA: TGTGCCAGCAGAGGCGGGGGGGCATACAATGAGCAGTTCTTC
V: TRBV27; J: TRBJ2-5; size: -; D: -; CDR3: CASTPPGEETQYF; DNA: TGTGCCAGCACCCCCCCAGGAGAAGAGACCCAGTACTTC
V: TRBV28; J: TRBJ1-5; size: few; D: -; CDR3: CASSFGSNQPQHF; DNA: TGTGCCAGCAGTTTTGGGAGCAATCAGCCCCAGCATTTT
V: TRBV10-3; J: TRBJ2-1; size: -; D: -; CDR3: CAISDPAAAGSGGNEQFF; DNA: TGTGCCATCAGTGATCCGGCCGCCGCGGGAAGCGGTGGGAATGAGCAGTTCTTC
V: TRBV19; J: TRBJ2-3; size: -; D: TRBD2; CDR3: CASSKLAGATDTQYF; DNA: TGTGCCAGTAGCAAACTAGCGGGGGCCACAGATACGCAGTATTTT
V: TRBV19; J: TRBJ2-3; size: -; D: -; CDR3: CASSTDSNTDTQYF; DNA: TGTGCCAGTAGTACAGATTCGAATACAGATACGCAGTATTTT
V: TRBV7-2; J: TRBJ2-7; size: -; D: -; CDR3: CASSPGAGLGEQYF; DNA: TGTGCCAGCAGCCCAGGCGCTGGTTTAGGCGAGCAGTACTTC
V: TRBV10-3; J: TRBJ1-1; size: -; D: -; CDR3: CAISESGRGTEAFF; DNA: TGTGCCATCAGTGAGTCGGGCAGGGGCACTGAAGCTTTCTTT
V: TRBV6-7; J: TRBJ2-2; size: -; D: -; CDR3: CASIYFRLSTGELFF; DNA: TGTGCCAGCATTTACTTCCGTCTGAGCACCGGGGAGCTGTTTTTT
V: TRBV5-1; J: TRBJ1-1; size: -; D: -; CDR3: CASSLERHLTEAFF; DNA: TGCGCCAGCAGCTTGGAGCGACATCTCACTGAAGCTTTCTTT
V: TRBV2; J: TRBJ2-1; size: -; D: TRBD2; CDR3: CASSGSSGGAAHNEQFF; DNA: TGTGCCAGCAGTGGTTCTAGCGGGGGGGCCGCCCACAATGAGCAGTTCTTC
V: TRBV30; J: TRBJ1-5; size: -; D: TRBD1; CDR3: CAWSPGQGVLAQHF; DNA: TGTGCCTGGAGTCCGGGACAGGGGGTCTTGGCCCAGCATTTT
V: TRBV30; J: TRBJ1-5; size: -; D: -; CDR3: CAWSGGGNQPQHF; DNA: TGTGCCTGGAGTGGGGGCGGGAATCAGCCCCAGCATTTT
V: TRBV2; J: TRBJ2-3; size: -; D: TRBD2; CDR3: CASSEAWTSSDTQYF; DNA: TGTGCCAGCAGTGAAGCCTGGACTAGCTCAGATACGCAGTATTTT
V: TRBV9; J: TRBJ2-7; size: once; D: -; CDR3: CASSPGDFRPYEQYF; DNA: TGTGCCAGCAGCCCGGGGGACTTCCGCCCCTACGAGCAGTACTTC
V: TRBV5-4; J: TRBJ1-4; size: -; D: -; CDR3: CASSLGGENEKLFF; DNA: TGTGCCAGCAGCTTGGGCGGGGAAAACGAGAAACTGTTTTTT
V: TRBV10-3; J: TRBJ2-7; size: -; D: -; CDR3: CAISRPEDPDEQYF; DNA: TGTGCCATCAGCCGCCCAGAAGACCCCGACGAGCAGTACTTC
V: TRBV9; J: TRBJ2-1; size: once; D: TRBD2; CDR3: CASSVEASGNNEQFF; DNA: TGTGCCAGCAGCGTAGAGGCTAGCGGTAACAATGAGCAGTTCTTC
V: TRBV4-1; J: TRBJ1-4; size: once; D: -; CDR3: CASSPFGRATNEKLFF; DNA: TGCGCCAGCAGCCCCTTCGGGCGAGCAACTAATGAAAAACTGTTTTTT
V: TRBV5-1; J: TRBJ1-6; size: -; D: -; CDR3: CASSLEGRRGWPNSPLHF; DNA: TGCGCCAGCAGCTTGGAGGGTCGGAGGGGGTGGCCTAATTCACCCCTCCACTTT
V: TRBV9; J: TRBJ2-7; size: few; D: -; CDR3: CASSKMGSYEQYF; DNA: TGTGCCAGCAGTAAGATGGGCTCCTACGAGCAGTACTTC
V: TRBV6-1; J: TRBJ1-5; size: -; D: TRBD1; CDR3: CASSGEPDRANQPQHF; DNA: TGTGCCAGCAGTGGAGAGCCAGACAGGGCAAATCAGCCCCAGCATTTT
V: TRBV27; J: TRBJ1-5; size: -; D: -; CDR3: CASSLIGSNQPQHF; DNA: TGTGCCAGCAGTTTGATAGGGAGCAATCAGCCCCAGCATTTT
V: TRBV30; J: TRBJ2-2; size: once; D: TRBD1; CDR3: CAWNRQGATGELFF; DNA: TGTGCCTGGAACCGACAGGGGGCGACCGGGGAGCTGTTTTTT
V: TRBV7-9; J: TRBJ1-4; size: once; D: -; CDR3: CASSLLSGRGWGKLFF; DNA: TGTGCCAGCAGCTTATTGAGTGGCCGCGGCTGGGGAAAACTGTTTTTT
V: TRBV30; J: TRBJ2-7; size: -; D: -; CDR3: CAWTTGTPGEYEQYF; DNA: TGTGCCTGGACCACCGGGACTCCGGGGGAATACGAGCAGTACTTC
V: TRBV6-4; J: TRBJ1-1; size: -; D: -; CDR3: CASRIDRQMNTEAFF; DNA: TGTGCCAGCAGAATAGACAGACAAATGAACACTGAAGCTTTCTTT
V: TRBV9; J: TRBJ1-2; size: -; D: -; CDR3: CASSETPNYGYTF; DNA: TGTGCCAGCAGTGAGACTCCTAACTATGGCTACACCTTC